The next 4 T cell receptor beta chains were all read from a single sample in a study of radiotherapy plus CTLA-4 blockade in lung cancer. The data were produced by immunoSEQ multiplex PCR, yet TCRdb's version contains in-frame clones alone and is incomplete. The sample includes more than 95,000 clones, about four fifths of them seen just once. The sample consisted of peripheral blood, taken from a patient treated with radiotherapy plus ipilimumab. The receptors shown here come from a human donor with non-small cell lung cancer who had a partial response to radiotherapy plus ipilimumab.

This clone was observed a handful of times. The rearrangement joins TRBV28 to TRBJ1-5, with D perhaps matching TRBD1 (5 bases). Trimming removed 7 bases at V and 2 bases at J, with 18 bases between. This CDR3 spans 16 amino acids. Germline CDR1 is MDHEN and CDR2 is SYDVKM. In DNA, the CDR3 is TGTGCCAGCACTCTCTGGGGGGATGGAGGCAATCAGCCCCAGCATTTT. Translated, it gives CASTLWGDGGNQPQHF.

This clone was seen a few times. The chain recombines TRBV29-1 with TRBJ1-5; the D is unclear. Germline V CDR1 and CDR2: SQVTM, ANQGSEA. CDR3 length: 12 amino acids. Trimming left V 4 bases short and J 6 bases short, with 10 bases between. CDR3 sequence: CSVVEGSQPQHF. CDR3 nucleotide sequence: TGCAGCGTTGTCGAGGGAAGTCAGCCCCAGCATTTT.

The V gene is TRBV28, the J gene TRBJ2-1; weak D call: TRBD2 (6 bases). V gave up 7 bases and J gave up 7 bases, with 11 bases separating them. From germline, CDR1 is MDHEN and CDR2 SYDVKM. This CDR3 spans 12 amino acids. Here the CDR3 DNA reads TGTGCCAGCACGGTAGGGAGGAATGAGCAGTTCTTC. It yields the protein CASTVGRNEQFF.

The V and J genes are TRBV6-1 and TRBJ2-2, with unresolved D. The V gene lost 6 bases and the J gene lost 3 bases, with 14 bases spanning the gap. The CDR3 covers 15 residues. The germline CDR1 and CDR2 sequences are MNHNS and SASEGT. The DNA for the CDR3 is TGTGCCAGCAGGGCCGGGTACTTAGACACCGGGGAGCTGTTTTTT. Protein product: CASRAGYLDTGELFF.